This record concerns one T cell receptor (beta chain) sequence. The antigen remains undetermined. It was with 60 Vbeta and 13 Jbeta primers that the PCR ran. The assay was immunoSEQ multiplex PCR, and TCRdb's table has in-frame clones only and misses some. Of around 120,000 clones listed, 80% to 90% are singletons. Per the germline V gene, CDR1 is SGHNT and CDR2 is YYREEE (reference sequence). The V end lost 0 bases, the J end lost 1 base, and 7 bases lay between the germline ends. The CDR3 is 14 residues long. This sample was taken from a study of cytomegalovirus exposure and HLA in healthy donors. Looking at the study overall: Some 85 million unique TCRs, all from HLA-typed donors, were included in an early release of the data.

Study-wide results and limits: Clonal expansion was found to be greater in HLA-associated TCR beta chains than in equally common others in a later analysis. What a later analysis reportedly showed was that an Asian-associated ancestry cluster had fewer N-insertions than the roughly 670-donor mean. A link between a missense DCLRE1C variant and TCR beta V- and J-gene trimming emerged from a later analysis.

The receptor comes from a woman in her 40s in good health and CMV-seropositive. This rearrangement joins TRBV5-4 to TRBJ1-1; D is possibly TRBD1 (5 bases). Material: PBMCs. CDR3 nucleotides: TGTGCCAGCAGCTTGGTACAGGAGAACACTGAAGCTTTCTTT. Translating it yields CASSLVQENTEAFF.